Following are 29 T cell receptor beta chains from one sample sequenced in a study of T cell repertoires in cytomegalovirus infection. TCRdb redid the calling of the reads with MiXCR, one entry per CDR3 protein. The profile shows approximately 700,000 distinct CDR3 sequences, 35% of them singletons. What was sequenced was PBMCs. The source of these receptors is a human donor in good health (CMV status not recorded). Some clones in this sample may be carry-over from other donors' samples.

This sequence joins TRBV6-5 and TRBJ1-2; 9 positions agree with TRBD1. After removal of 5 bases from V and 10 bases from J, the junction contained 5 bases not matched to a gene. This CDR3 has 12 residues. Germline V gene lookup returns CDR1 MNHEY and CDR2 SVGAGI. This CDR3 reads CASSQGTGTYTF. DNA of the CDR3: TGTGCCAGCAGTCAAGGGACAGGGACCTACACCTTC.

This clonotype has just a few counts. This chain links TRBV19 with TRBJ1-2; tentative D call: TRBD1 (6 bases). The germline CDR1 and CDR2 sequences are LNHDA and SQIVND (reference sequence). CDR3 length equals 14 residues. Between the trimmed V and J ends, which lost 5 bases and 2 bases, there was a span of 12 bases. CDR3: CASSPGQTNYGYTF. The CDR3 DNA sequence: TGTGCCAGTAGTCCCGGACAGACAAACTATGGCTACACCTTC.

This chain connects TRBV7-9 to TRBJ2-5; 15 bases fit TRBD2. Germline V CDR1 and CDR2: SEHNR, FQNEAQ (reference sequence). With V trimmed by 5 bases and J by 4 bases, 5 bases remained unmatched. The CDR3 has 16 residues. CDR3 in DNA: TGTGCCAGCAGCGCACCGGGACTAGCGGGAGGAGAGACCCAGTACTTC. This translates into CASSAPGLAGGETQYF.

This clonotype was observed many times. DNA for the CDR3: TGCAGTGCCCTGAAGAGACAGGGACGAACTGAAGCTTTCTTT. It encodes CSALKRQGRTEAFF. This chain links TRBV20-1 with TRBJ1-1; 7 nucleotides agree with TRBD1. The CDR3 runs 14 residues. The germline gives CDR1 DFQATT, CDR2 SNEGSKA (reference sequence). With V trimmed by 6 bases and J by 5 bases, 12 bases remained unmatched.

The chain has TRBV6-4 and TRBJ2-1, with D possibly being TRBD2 (6 bases). Between the trimmed V and J ends, which lost 6 bases and 2 bases, there was a span of 11 bases. Germline values: CDR1 MRHNA, CDR2 SNTAGT. The CDR3 runs 14 residues. Here the CDR3 reads CASSWGGPYNEQFF. The CDR3 region has the DNA TGTGCCAGCAGCTGGGGAGGCCCCTACAATGAGCAGTTCTTC.

The chain uses TRBV4-1 and TRBJ1-1, with D hard to call. The CDR3 has 14 residues. Trimming removed 0 bases from V and 1 base from J, with 6 bases in between. In germline, CDR1 is MGHRA, CDR2 YSYEKL. The CDR3, as DNA: TGCGCCAGCAGCCAAGAGCGGTGGAACACTGAAGCTTTCTTT. Its translation: CASSQERWNTEAFF.

J is TRBJ2-5 and V is TRBV28; 9 positions agree with TRBD2. The CDR3 spans 15 residues. Germline assignment: CDR1 MDHEN and CDR2 SYDVKM. V gave up 6 bases and J gave up 0 bases; unmatched junction bases: 5. The CDR3 sequence is CASSRLAVYQETQYF. CDR3 DNA sequence: TGTGCCAGCAGCAGACTAGCGGTCTACCAAGAGACCCAGTACTTC.

The chain links TRBV7-9 to TRBJ2-2; tentative D call: TRBD1 (6 bases). V gave up 5 bases and J gave up 3 bases, with 13 bases separating them. Germline V gene data show CDR1 as SEHNR and CDR2 as FQNEAQ (reference sequence). CDR3 length equals 15 residues. The CDR3 here is CASSPQGTDTGELFF. CDR3 coding DNA: TGTGCCAGCAGCCCACAGGGAACGGACACCGGGGAGCTGTTTTTT.

This clonotype has ten or more counts. This chain links TRBV7-4 with TRBJ2-4; the D is unclear. V was pared by 4 bases and J by 1 base, with 11 bases between. The CDR3 has 15 residues. Germline loops: CDR1 SGHVT, CDR2 SQSDAQ. The CDR3 DNA sequence: TGTGCCAGCAGCTCCAACGACGGGGCCAAAAACATTCAGTACTTC. It encodes CASSSNDGAKNIQYF.

The CDR3 loop is CASSGEATLSSSYNEQFF. DNA for the CDR3: TGTGCCAGCAGCGGGGAGGCCACTCTCAGTAGCTCCTACAATGAGCAGTTCTTC. The chain links TRBV6-6 to TRBJ2-1, with a possible D match to TRBD2 (6 bases). Trimming removed 6 bases from V and 0 bases from J, with 21 bases in between. Germline-derived CDR1 and CDR2 are MNHNY and SVGAGI (reference sequence). The CDR3 covers 18 residues.

Comments on this clonotype: No conserved phenylalanine or tryptophan ends this CDR3, so it is likely a read error. The chain joins TRBV7-2 to TRBJ1-1; D unresolved. CDR1 is SGHTA, CDR2 FQGNSA, per germline. The CDR3 sequence is 14 residues long. CDR3 DNA: TGTGCCAGCAGTTTAGAGCTTTTGAACACTGAAGCTTTCTTG. Its protein product is CASSLELLNTEAFL.

This chain uses TRBV12-3 or TRBV12-4 with TRBJ1-2; D is undetermined. V lost 5 bases to trimming and J lost 2 bases, with 15 bases between them. The CDR3 contains 15 residues. The CDR3 DNA sequence: TGTGCCAGCAGTGGTCCTAATCTCGGGAACTATGGCTACACCTTC. Its protein is CASSGPNLGNYGYTF.

This clonotype has just a few counts. The rearrangement uses TRBV6-6 and TRBJ1-6; 11 bases fit TRBD1. Germline V gene data show CDR1 as MNHNY and CDR2 as SVGAGI (reference sequence). V shed 5 bases, J shed 9 bases, and the junction held 9 bases outside the gene matches. The CDR3 sequence is 16 residues long. CDR3 amino acids: CASSRGQGGGGSPLHF. The CDR3 DNA reads as TGTGCCAGCAGTCGGGGACAGGGGGGAGGAGGTTCACCCCTCCACTTT.

The chain employs TRBV4-1 and TRBJ2-3; D is unresolved. V lost 0 bases, J lost 7 bases, and 11 bases lay in between. The CDR3 is 14 amino acids. Looked up from germline, CDR1 is MGHRA and CDR2 is YSYEKL. CDR3 nucleotide sequence: TGCGCCAGCAGCCAAGATCCCAGCGCAAATACGCAGTATTTT. Its translation is CASSQDPSANTQYF.

The CDR3 DNA is TGTGCCAGCGGCCTGACTAGAGGGAGTGTGACCCAGTACTTC. Translating it yields CASGLTRGSVTQYF. The chain uses TRBV7-6 and TRBJ2-5, with D perhaps TRBD2 (6 bases). V was trimmed by 8 bases and J by 7 bases, leaving 20 bases between them. This CDR3 is 14 amino acids long. Looked up from germline, CDR1 is SGHVS and CDR2 is FNYEAQ.

This chain links TRBV6-1 with TRBJ2-1; 10 nucleotides line up with TRBD2. Germline V gene sequence: CDR1 MNHNS, CDR2 SASEGT. CDR3 length: 13 amino acids. Germline trimming cut 1 base from V and 13 bases from J; bases unmatched to any gene: 4. The CDR3 DNA follows: TGTGCCAGCAGTGAAGGAAGGACTAGCGGACAGTTCTTC. It encodes CASSEGRTSGQFF.

The gene calls are TRBV6-1 and TRBJ1-3; no firm D call. The CDR3 contains 15 residues. The germline V gene has CDR1 MNHNS and CDR2 SASEGT. V was pared by 1 base and J by 4 bases, with 11 bases between. The CDR3 DNA follows: TGTGCCAGCAGTGAAGGTTATCTCCGGGGAAACACCATATATTTT. Its translation: CASSEGYLRGNTIYF.

This clonotype was recorded once. The junction does not match germline at one end; this may be a read error. The chain joins TRBV6-2 or TRBV6-3 to TRBJ1-1, with 7 bases that match TRBD1. Germline assignment: CDR1 MNHEY and CDR2 SVGEGT. This CDR3 comprises 15 residues. As DNA, the CDR3 is TGTACCAGCAGTTCACCGGGACAGACGTTAATTGAAGCTTTCTTT. Protein: CTSSSPGQTLIEAFF.

A few counts support this clonotype. The chain combines TRBV30 with TRBJ2-1; D remains ambiguous. The CDR3 spans 11 residues. Trimming cost V 0 bases and J 8 bases, with 5 bases left between them. Germline assignment: CDR1 GTSNPN and CDR2 SVGIG (reference sequence). The CDR3 DNA sequence: TGTGCCTGGAGTGTCTCCCATGAGCAGTTCTTC. Translating gives CAWSVSHEQFF.

The chain carries TRBV28 and TRBJ1-4; a possible D gene is TRBD1 (5 bases). The ends were cut back, 1 base at V and 5 bases at J, with 11 bases in the middle. Germline V gene sequence: CDR1 MDHEN, CDR2 SYDVKM. This CDR3 has 15 residues. The CDR3 region is CASSLLDTRNEKLFF. DNA of the CDR3: TGTGCCAGCAGTTTATTGGACACGAGAAATGAAAAACTGTTTTTT.

The chain combines TRBV12-3 or TRBV12-4 with TRBJ1-3; a possible D gene is TRBD1 (5 bases). The CDR3 is 14 amino acids. The V gene lost 5 bases and the J gene lost 5 bases, with 13 bases spanning the gap. DNA for the CDR3: TGTGCCAGCAGTATTAACAGGTGGCGAAACACCATATATTTT. Its translation is CASSINRWRNTIYF.

This clonotype was recorded many times. For the CDR3, the DNA is TGTGCCAGCAGTTTAAGGATGGGGGACGCCCTCGGCACTGAAGCTTTCTTT. It yields the protein CASSLRMGDALGTEAFF. This chain joins TRBV12-3 or TRBV12-4 and TRBJ1-1; a weak D match, TRBD1 (5 bases). The CDR3 length is 17 residues. V lost 2 bases and J lost 4, with 20 bases in between.

CDR3 bases: TGTGCCAGCAGCTTACGGAGGGGCGGAGGGACTGAAGCTTTCTTT. Its protein product is CASSLRRGGGTEAFF. The chain couples TRBV11-2 to TRBJ1-1, with D perhaps TRBD1 (5 bases). Germline V gene data show CDR1 as SGHAT and CDR2 as FQNNGV. This CDR3 contains 15 residues. V lost 2 bases and J 5 bases, leaving 15 bases between the germline ends.

The chain is built from TRBV12-3 or TRBV12-4 and TRBJ2-3; 13 positions match TRBD2. The CDR3 consists of 18 residues. Trimming removed 1 base from V and 6 bases from J; junction bases left unmatched: 10. In DNA form, the CDR3 reads TGTGCCAGCAGTTTAGAGGCCGGGACTAGCGGGGTCCTGGATACGCAGTATTTT. It codes for CASSLEAGTSGVLDTQYF.

In this sample, this clonotype turned up a few times. The chain recombines TRBV4-1 with TRBJ1-1, with D maybe TRBD1 (6 bases). V lost 4 bases to trimming and J lost 14 bases, with 14 bases between them. Germline V gene data show CDR1 as MGHRA and CDR2 as YSYEKL. The CDR3 sequence is 11 residues long. The CDR3 spells CASSPGAQSFF. The DNA of the CDR3 is TGCGCCAGCAGCCCAGGGGCCCAGTCCTTCTTT.

The chain combines TRBV7-2 with TRBJ2-1; the D gene is possibly TRBD2 (6 bases). The germline V gene encodes CDR1 SGHTA and CDR2 FQGNSA. There are 15 residues in the CDR3. V was trimmed by 5 bases and J by 5 bases, leaving 16 bases between them. In nucleotides, the CDR3 is TGTGCCAGCAGCCGCTTAGGGACTTACAACAATGAGCAGTTCTTC. As protein: CASSRLGTYNNEQFF.

This clonotype was detected ten times or more. V gene TRBV27 combines with J gene TRBJ2-1; 11 bases match TRBD2. Germline V gene lookup returns CDR1 MNHEY and CDR2 SMNVEV (reference sequence). This CDR3 contains 21 residues. J lost 14 bases, V lost 5 bases, and 32 bases had no gene match. CDR3 sequence reads: CASSPISAQSTSGSNPRLKFF. DNA of the CDR3: TGTGCCAGCAGTCCAATATCAGCCCAATCAACTAGCGGGAGTAACCCGCGCCTCAAGTTCTTC.

The chain links TRBV9 to TRBJ2-6, with a tentative D call TRBD1 (5 bases). The CDR3 is 18 amino acids. CDR1 is SGDLS and CDR2 is YYNGEE in the germline V gene. V lost 0 bases and J 0 bases, leaving 13 bases between the germline ends. As DNA, the CDR3 is TGTGCCAGCAGCGTAGGTCCAGGACACAGCTCTGGGGCCAACGTCCTGACTTTC. Its protein is CASSVGPGHSSGANVLTF.

This clonotype came up many times. In DNA form, the CDR3 reads TGTGCCAGCAGCTTAGAGACAGCCTCAGCCTACGAGCAGTACTTC. Residues: CASSLETASAYEQYF. The chain employs TRBV7-6 and TRBJ2-7; TRBD1 might be the D (5 bases). Looked up from germline, CDR1 is SGHVS and CDR2 is FNYEAQ. Trimming left V 1 base short and J 2 bases short, with 12 bases between. The CDR3 is made up of 15 amino acids.